This T cell receptor (beta chain) was recovered during a study of CD8 T cells in ankylosing spondylitis. There are a few counts of this clonotype. CDR1 SGHRS and CDR2 YFSETQ come from the germline V gene. The CDR3 is 12 residues long. The germline V and J ends were trimmed by 5 bases and 6 bases, with 11 bases remaining between them. TCRdb reprocessed the 5' RACE reads via MiXCR and lists one record per CDR3 protein. Of some 130,000 distinct CDR3 sequences listed, 7% to 10% are singletons. The receptor's source is a male donor with ankylosing spondylitis or in good health (not recorded which). The chain has TRBV5-1 and TRBJ1-1; D not certain. The sample was blood, either unsorted or a sorted T cell fraction (not recorded which). The CDR3, as DNA: TGCGCCAGCAGATACGACTGGTCTGAAGCTTTCTTT. Translated, it gives CASRYDWSEAFF.